This T cell receptor beta chain was retrieved from a study of shared clonotypes between healthy human individuals. The CDR3 has 13 amino acids. Trimming took 7 bases from V and 4 from J, leaving 8 bases between them. Germline loops: CDR1 LNHDA, CDR2 SQIVND (reference sequence). Sequenced by immunoSEQ multiplex PCR; TCRdb stores in-frame clones only, minus some. The repertoire includes around 2.3 million clones, around 95% of them detected once, and around 0.13% sits in the top ten. Sequenced material: naive CD4+ T cells sorted from blood. The subset here: CD45RA+ positively selected. V usage is TRBV19 and J usage is TRBJ1-6; the D is unclear. The clonotype was recovered from a man aged 18 to 29 in good health. CDR3 coding DNA: TGTGCCAGTAAGCGCGAGTATAATTCACCCCTCCACTTT. This sequence encodes CASKREYNSPLHF. Together with reference TRBV19 and TRBJ1-6, the CDR3 gives the full variable domain: DGGITQSPKYLFRKEGQNVTLSCEQNLNHDAMYWYRQDPGQGLRLIYYSQIVNDFQKGDIAEGYSVSREKKESFPLTVTSAQKNPTAFYLCASKREYNSPLHFGNGTRLTVT.